The present entry profiles one TCR beta chain with its context. Its recognized antigen is unknown. Base qualities are not recorded, but no much larger clone differs from it by a single base. This sample stems from a study of T cell responses to AZD1222 COVID-19 vaccine (dated by TCRdb to the early 2020s). With respect to the entire study: A total of 230 or so trial participants underwent TCR sequencing, of whom approximately 210 received two doses of AZD1222 and some 26 received two doses of the MenACWY control vaccine. Trial participants were enrolled into age subgroups of 18-55, 56-69 and 70-plus years, which contained approximately 150, 30 and 60 TCR-sequenced participants, respectively.

The intended sense of this specimen's time point label: about 28 days (+/-7) after the second vaccine dose. AZD1222 recipients given second doses at about 4 weeks or at about 12 weeks were pooled, since spike-specific TCR depth and breadth were not found to differ between the two schedules. Samples from vaccinated people were obtained from the UK trials COV001 and COV002, which included a single-blind randomized controlled phase 2/3 trial of AZD1222 (ChAdOx1 nCoV-19) in healthy adults. For TCRbeta chain sequencing, PBMC samples from trial participants were taken at day 0 and at day 28 after the second dose. The CDR3 regions of human TCRbeta chains were analyzed by immunosequencing. The study's processing was this. Repertoire TCRs were matched against a reference library of SARS-CoV-2-specific TCRs generated with the MIRA antigen-specificity platform. Breadth was defined as the fraction of unique TCRs that were SARS-CoV-2-associated. Depth was defined as the fraction of total T cells that were SARS-CoV-2-associated. Using the MIRA data, each spike-specific TCR was assigned both to the spike region to which the TCR was reactive and to a CD4 or CD8 class. Log10-transformed breadth and depth values were compared by one-way ANOVA with Sidak's multiple comparisons tests. This immuneACCESS table, as held by TCRdb, lists in-frame sequences with V and J called but not all clones. Of the missing ones, under half trace to an unresolved V gene in checked studies; the others have no known cause. V and J calls and clone size are those listed in that table; D and trimming were worked out from the DNA. The sample includes over 110,000 clones, with around 91% observed a single time. Less than 9.5% of the sample belongs to the ten largest clones.

Study-wide findings and limitations: Most participants were white British and females outnumbered males, and the authors suggested that clonal diversity may have been underestimated. Spike-specific TCR breadth and depth rose significantly after two AZD1222 doses compared with day 0 and with MenACWY recipients. The whole spike protein was spanned by vaccine-associated CD4 TCRs, and dominant responses were seen in regions 160-218 and 743-854. Conclusions about previously exposed vaccinees are limited because only six or seven AZD1222 recipients were SARS-CoV-2 seropositive at baseline. In the small 56-69-year group, the increase in depth fell short of significance, most likely because of low power. Epitopes outside the regions mutated in the B.1.351 and B.1.1.7 variants were reportedly recognized by nearly half of the unique spike-specific TCRs. Because no day 14 peak-response samples were available, the repertoires could be characterized only after the peak T cell response.

The sequence came from an adult who received the AZD1222 COVID-19 vaccine. Sequencing used peripheral blood, obtained 28 days after the second AZD1222 dose.

The nucleotide sequence reads as follows: TGTGCCAGCAGTGACAGAACTAACTATGGCTACACCTTC. Translation gives CASSDRTNYGYTF. The chain was built from TRBV2 and TRBJ1-2; no D gene is confidently identified. The CDR3 runs 13 amino acids, cysteine and phenylalanine included. Solely the CDR3 DNA is kept, with 39 bases framed from the first base. From the germline V gene, CDR1 is SNHLY and CDR2 is FYNNEI. V drops 3 bases and J drops 0 bases, leaving 5 bases in between.